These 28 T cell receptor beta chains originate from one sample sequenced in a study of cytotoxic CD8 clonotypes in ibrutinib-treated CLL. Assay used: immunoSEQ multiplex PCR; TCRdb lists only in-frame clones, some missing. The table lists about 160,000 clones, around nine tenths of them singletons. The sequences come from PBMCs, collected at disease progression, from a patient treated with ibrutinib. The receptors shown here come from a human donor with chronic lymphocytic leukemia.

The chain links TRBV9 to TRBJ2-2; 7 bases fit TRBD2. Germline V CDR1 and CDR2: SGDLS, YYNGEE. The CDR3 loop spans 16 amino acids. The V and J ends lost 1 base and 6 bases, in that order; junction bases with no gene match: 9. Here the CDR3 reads CASSVSGGSGAGELFF. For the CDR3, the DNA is TGTGCCAGCAGCGTATCTGGCGGGAGTGGGGCCGGGGAGCTGTTTTTT. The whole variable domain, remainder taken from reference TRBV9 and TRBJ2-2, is DSGVTQTPKHLITATGQRVTLRCSPRSGDLSVYWYQQSLDQGLQFLIQYYNGEERAKGNILERFSAQQFPDLHSELNLSSLELGDSALYFCASSVSGGSGAGELFFGEGSRLTVL.

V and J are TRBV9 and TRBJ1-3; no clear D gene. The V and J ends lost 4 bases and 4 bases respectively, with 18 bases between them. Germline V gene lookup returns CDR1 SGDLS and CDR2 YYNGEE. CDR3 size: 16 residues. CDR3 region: CASSYGVKTSGNTIYF. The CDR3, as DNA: TGTGCCAGCAGCTATGGGGTCAAGACGTCCGGAAACACCATATATTTT.

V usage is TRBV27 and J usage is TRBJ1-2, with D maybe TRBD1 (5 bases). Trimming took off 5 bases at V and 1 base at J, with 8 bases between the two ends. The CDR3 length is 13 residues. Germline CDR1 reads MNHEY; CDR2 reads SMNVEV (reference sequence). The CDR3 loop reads CASSGHNNYGYTF. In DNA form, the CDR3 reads TGTGCCAGCAGTGGACACAATAACTATGGCTACACCTTC.

The CDR3 spells CAISVTGLRTEAFF. DNA for the CDR3: TGTGCCATCAGCGTTACAGGTTTGAGAACTGAAGCTTTCTTT. The J gene is TRBJ1-1, the V gene TRBV10-3; possibly TRBD1 for D (5 bases). Trimming shortened V by 6 bases and J by 5 bases, and 16 bases separated the two germline ends. Germline V gene sequence: CDR1 ENHRY, CDR2 SYGVKD. This CDR3 comprises 14 residues.

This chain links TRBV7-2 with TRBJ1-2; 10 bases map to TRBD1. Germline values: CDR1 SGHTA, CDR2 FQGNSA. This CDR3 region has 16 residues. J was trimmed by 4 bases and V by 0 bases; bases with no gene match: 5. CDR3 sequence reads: CASSLALTGGGYGYTF. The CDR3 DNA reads TGTGCCAGCAGCTTAGCCCTGACAGGGGGCGGCTATGGCTACACCTTC.

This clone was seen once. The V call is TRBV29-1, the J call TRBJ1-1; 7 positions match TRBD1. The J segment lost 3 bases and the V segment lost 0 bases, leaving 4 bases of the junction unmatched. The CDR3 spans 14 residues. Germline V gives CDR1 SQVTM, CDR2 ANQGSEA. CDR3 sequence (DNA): TGCAGCGTTGAAGATGACAGGGAGTACACTGAAGCTTTCTTT. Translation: CSVEDDREYTEAFF. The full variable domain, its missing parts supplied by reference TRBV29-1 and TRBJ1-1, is SAVISQKPSRDICQRGTSLTIQCQVDSQVTMMFWYRQQPGQSLTLIATANQGSEATYESGFVIDKFPISRPNLTFSTLTVSNMSPEDSSIYLCSVEDDREYTEAFFGQGTRLTVV.

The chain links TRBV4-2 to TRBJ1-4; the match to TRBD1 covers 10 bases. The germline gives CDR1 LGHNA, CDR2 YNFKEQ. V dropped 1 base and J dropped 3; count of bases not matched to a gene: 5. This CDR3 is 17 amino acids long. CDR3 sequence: CASSQARQGAANEKLFF. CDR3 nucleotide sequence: TGTGCCAGCAGCCAAGCGCGACAGGGGGCAGCTAATGAAAAACTGTTTTTT.

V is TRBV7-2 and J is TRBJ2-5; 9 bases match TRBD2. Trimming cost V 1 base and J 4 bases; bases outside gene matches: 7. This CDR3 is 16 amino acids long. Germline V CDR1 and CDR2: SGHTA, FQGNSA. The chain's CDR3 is CASSLVAGGPRETQYF. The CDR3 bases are TGTGCCAGCAGCTTAGTTGCGGGAGGGCCCAGAGAGACCCAGTACTTC.

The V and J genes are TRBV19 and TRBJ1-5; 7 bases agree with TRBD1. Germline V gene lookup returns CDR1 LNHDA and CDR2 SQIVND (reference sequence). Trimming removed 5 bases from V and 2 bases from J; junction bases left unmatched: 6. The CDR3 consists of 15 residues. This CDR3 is CASSPGGRGNQPQHF. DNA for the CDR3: TGTGCCAGTAGTCCAGGGGGGAGAGGCAATCAGCCCCAGCATTTT.

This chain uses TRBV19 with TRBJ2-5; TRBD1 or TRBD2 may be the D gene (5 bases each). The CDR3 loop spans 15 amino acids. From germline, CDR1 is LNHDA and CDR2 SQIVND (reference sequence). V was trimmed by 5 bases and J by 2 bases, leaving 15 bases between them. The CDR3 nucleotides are TGTGCCAGTAGTTGGGACGTCGGAGTTCAAGAGACCCAGTACTTC. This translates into CASSWDVGVQETQYF.

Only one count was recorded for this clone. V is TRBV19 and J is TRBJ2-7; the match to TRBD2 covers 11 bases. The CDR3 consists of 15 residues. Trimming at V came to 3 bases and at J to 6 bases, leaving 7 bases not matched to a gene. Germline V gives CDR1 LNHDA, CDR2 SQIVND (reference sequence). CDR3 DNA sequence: TGTGCCAGTAGTATCGAGACTAGCGGGACTGCCGAGCAGTACTTC. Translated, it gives CASSIETSGTAEQYF.

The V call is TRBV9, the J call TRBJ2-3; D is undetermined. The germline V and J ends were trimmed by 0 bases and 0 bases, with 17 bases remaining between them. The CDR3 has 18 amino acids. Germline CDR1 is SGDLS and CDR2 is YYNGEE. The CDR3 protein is CASSVAPGAGSSTDTQYF. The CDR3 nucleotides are TGTGCCAGCAGCGTAGCCCCGGGTGCCGGATCTAGCACAGATACGCAGTATTTT.

CDR3: CASSRDGRNEKLFF. The CDR3 nucleotides read TGTGCCAGCAGCCGGGACGGGCGGAATGAAAAACTGTTTTTT. The chain recombines TRBV9 with TRBJ1-4; the D gene is possibly TRBD1 (5 bases). The CDR3 has 14 amino acids. Germline CDR1 reads SGDLS; CDR2 reads YYNGEE. Trimming removed 4 bases from V and 5 bases from J, with 12 bases in between.

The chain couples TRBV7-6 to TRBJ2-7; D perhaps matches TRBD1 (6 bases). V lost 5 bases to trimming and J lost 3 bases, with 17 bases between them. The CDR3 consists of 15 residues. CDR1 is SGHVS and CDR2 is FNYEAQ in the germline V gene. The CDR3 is CASSHLKTGSYEQYF. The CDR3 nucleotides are TGTGCCAGCAGCCACCTAAAGACAGGCAGCTACGAGCAGTACTTC.

The CDR3 region has the DNA TGTGCCAGCAACAATTTAGCGGGAGAATCACAATATACGCAGTATTTT. This codes for CASNNLAGESQYTQYF. The rearrangement joins TRBV6-6 to TRBJ2-3; 9 bases are a match to TRBD2. There are 16 residues in the CDR3. J was trimmed by 7 bases and V by 7 bases; bases with no gene match: 15. Germline assignment: CDR1 MNHNY and CDR2 SVGAGI (reference sequence).

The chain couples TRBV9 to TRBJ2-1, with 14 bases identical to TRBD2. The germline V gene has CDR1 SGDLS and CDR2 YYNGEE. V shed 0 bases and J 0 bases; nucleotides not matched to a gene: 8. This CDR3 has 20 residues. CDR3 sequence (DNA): TGTGCCAGCAGCGTAGAGGGCGGACTAGCGGGAGGTCGCTCCTACAATGAGCAGTTCTTC. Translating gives CASSVEGGLAGGRSYNEQFF.

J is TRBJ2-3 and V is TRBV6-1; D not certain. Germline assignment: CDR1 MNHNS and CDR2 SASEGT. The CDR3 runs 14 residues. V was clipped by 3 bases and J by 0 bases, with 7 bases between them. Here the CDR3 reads CASSEGRSTDTQYF. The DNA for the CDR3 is TGTGCCAGCAGTGAGGGCAGGAGCACAGATACGCAGTATTTT.

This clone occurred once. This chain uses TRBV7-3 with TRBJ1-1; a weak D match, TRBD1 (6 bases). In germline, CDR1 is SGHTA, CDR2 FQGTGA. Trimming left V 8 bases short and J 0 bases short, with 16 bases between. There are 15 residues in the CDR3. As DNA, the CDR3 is TGTGCCAGCGCAGTTGCCGCAGGGGTGAACACTGAAGCTTTCTTT. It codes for CASAVAAGVNTEAFF.

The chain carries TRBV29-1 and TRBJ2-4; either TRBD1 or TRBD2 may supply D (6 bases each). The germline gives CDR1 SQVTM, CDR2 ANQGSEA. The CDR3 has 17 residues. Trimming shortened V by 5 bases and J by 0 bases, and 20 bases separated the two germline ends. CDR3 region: CSVWGDTAALAKNIQYF. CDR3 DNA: TGCAGCGTTTGGGGGGACACCGCGGCTCTAGCCAAAAACATTCAGTACTTC. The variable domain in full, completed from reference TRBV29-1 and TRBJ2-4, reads SAVISQKPSRDICQRGTSLTIQCQVDSQVTMMFWYRQQPGQSLTLIATANQGSEATYESGFVIDKFPISRPNLTFSTLTVSNMSPEDSSIYLCSVWGDTAALAKNIQYFGAGTRLSVL.

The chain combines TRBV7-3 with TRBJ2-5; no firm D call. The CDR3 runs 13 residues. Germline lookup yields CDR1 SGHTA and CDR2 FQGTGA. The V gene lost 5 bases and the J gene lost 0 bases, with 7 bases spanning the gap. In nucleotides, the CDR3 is TGTGCCAGCAGCCCGTCCTACCAAGAGACCCAGTACTTC. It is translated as CASSPSYQETQYF.

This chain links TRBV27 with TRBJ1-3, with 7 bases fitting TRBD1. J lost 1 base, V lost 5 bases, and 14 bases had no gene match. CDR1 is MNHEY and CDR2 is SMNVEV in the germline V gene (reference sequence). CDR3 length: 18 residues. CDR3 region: CASSRTGRNTFSGNTIYF. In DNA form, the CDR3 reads TGTGCCAGCAGTCGGACAGGCCGAAATACCTTTTCTGGAAACACCATATATTTT.

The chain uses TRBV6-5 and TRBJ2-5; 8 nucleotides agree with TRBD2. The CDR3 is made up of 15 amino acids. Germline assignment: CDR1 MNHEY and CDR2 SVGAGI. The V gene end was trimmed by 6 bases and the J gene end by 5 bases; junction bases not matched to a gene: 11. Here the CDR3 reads CASRSQRERRETQYF. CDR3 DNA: TGTGCCAGCAGGTCCCAGCGGGAGCGGAGGGAGACCCAGTACTTC.

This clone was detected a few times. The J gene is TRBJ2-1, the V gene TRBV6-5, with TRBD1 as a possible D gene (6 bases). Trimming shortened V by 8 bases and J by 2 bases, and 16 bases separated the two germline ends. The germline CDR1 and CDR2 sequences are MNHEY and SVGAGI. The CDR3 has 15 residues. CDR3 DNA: TGTGCCAGCCGCCGCGTAACAGGGACCTACAATGAGCAGTTCTTC. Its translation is CASRRVTGTYNEQFF.

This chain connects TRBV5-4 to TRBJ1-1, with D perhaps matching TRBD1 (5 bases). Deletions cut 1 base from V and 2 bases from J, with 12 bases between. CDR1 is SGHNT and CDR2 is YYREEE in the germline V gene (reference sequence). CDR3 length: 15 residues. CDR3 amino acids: CASSLFVGGNTEAFF. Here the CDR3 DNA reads TGTGCCAGCAGCTTGTTTGTCGGGGGAAACACTGAAGCTTTCTTT.

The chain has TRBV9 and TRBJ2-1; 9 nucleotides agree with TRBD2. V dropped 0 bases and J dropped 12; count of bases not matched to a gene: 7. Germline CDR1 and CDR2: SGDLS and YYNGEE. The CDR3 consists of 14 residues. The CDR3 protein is CASSVGGRALRQFF. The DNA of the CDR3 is TGTGCCAGCAGCGTAGGCGGGAGGGCCCTCAGGCAGTTCTTC.

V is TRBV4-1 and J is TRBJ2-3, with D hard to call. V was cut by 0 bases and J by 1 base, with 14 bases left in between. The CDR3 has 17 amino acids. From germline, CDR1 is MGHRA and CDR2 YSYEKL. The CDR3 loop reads CASSQDLGRRRTDTQYF. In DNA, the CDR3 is TGCGCCAGCAGCCAAGACCTCGGGCGGAGACGCACAGATACGCAGTATTTT.

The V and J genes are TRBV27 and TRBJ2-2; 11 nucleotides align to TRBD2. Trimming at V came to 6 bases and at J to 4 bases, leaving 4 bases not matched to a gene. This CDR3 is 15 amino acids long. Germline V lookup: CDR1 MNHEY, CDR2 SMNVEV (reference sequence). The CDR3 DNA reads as TGTGCCAGCAGACCGGGGACTAGCGGCACCGGGGAGCTGTTTTTT. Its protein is CASRPGTSGTGELFF.

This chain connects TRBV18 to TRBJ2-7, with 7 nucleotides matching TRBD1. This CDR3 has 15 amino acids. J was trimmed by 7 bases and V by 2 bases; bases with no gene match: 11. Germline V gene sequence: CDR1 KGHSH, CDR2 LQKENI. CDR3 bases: TGTGCCAGCTCACCAGTACAGGGGCCCGGGGAAGAGCAGTACTTC. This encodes CASSPVQGPGEEQYF.